This entry lists 18 T cell receptor beta chains sequenced from one sample in a study of T cell repertoires in cytomegalovirus infection. Using its own MiXCR run on the reads, TCRdb lists one record per CDR3 protein. Of fewer than 1,000,000 distinct CDR3 sequences listed, approximately 31% are singletons. Their antigens remain unidentified. This specimen was cultured CD8+ T cells from PBMCs, taken from culture after CMV antigen stimulation. The receptors were sampled from a human donor in good health (CMV status not recorded). Some clones in this sample may be carry-over from other donors' samples.

V usage is TRBV7-9 and J usage is TRBJ2-5, with TRBD1 matching 7 bases. Germline assignment: CDR1 SEHNR and CDR2 FQNEAQ (reference sequence). The V gene end was trimmed by 6 bases and the J gene end by 0 bases; junction bases not matched to a gene: 10. The CDR3 is 16 residues long. The CDR3 sequence is CASRYTGEGYQETQYF. The CDR3 bases are TGTGCCAGCAGATATACAGGGGAAGGGTACCAAGAGACCCAGTACTTC.

This chain joins TRBV6-1 and TRBJ2-2; 7 positions match TRBD1. Unmatched junction bases numbered 6, after V lost 8 bases and J lost 0 bases. The CDR3 is 15 residues long. Germline CDR1 MNHNS, CDR2 SASEGT. CDR3 coding DNA: TGTGCCAGCCGAGGACAGGCTGCGAACACCGGGGAGCTGTTTTTT. Its protein product is CASRGQAANTGELFF.

Only a few counts were recorded for this clonotype. The chain has TRBV5-1 and TRBJ2-6, with TRBD1 as a possible D gene (6 bases). Germline assignment: CDR1 SGHRS and CDR2 YFSETQ. This CDR3 comprises 17 residues. The ends were cut back, 0 bases at V and 0 bases at J, with 10 bases in the middle. This CDR3 reads CASSLEGTLSGANVLTF. In DNA, the CDR3 is TGCGCCAGCAGCTTGGAAGGGACACTCTCTGGGGCCAACGTCCTGACTTTC.

The chain combines TRBV5-1 with TRBJ2-7; tentative D call: TRBD1 (6 bases). Germline CDR1 is SGHRS and CDR2 is YFSETQ. V dropped 3 bases and J dropped 1 base, with 11 bases sitting between them. This CDR3 is built from 14 residues. The CDR3 DNA reads as TGCGCCAGCAGCTCACCAGGGGATTCCTACGAGCAGTACTTC. This gives the protein CASSSPGDSYEQYF.

The chain is built from TRBV10-3 and TRBJ2-1, with D possibly TRBD1 on 5 matching bases. V was cut by 2 bases and J by 2 bases, with 16 bases left in between. The V gene's germline CDR1 is ENHRY and CDR2 SYGVKD. The CDR3 covers 17 residues. CDR3 nucleotide sequence: TGTGCCATCAGTGAGAAACTGACAGTGCCGACCTACAATGAGCAGTTCTTC. Translating gives CAISEKLTVPTYNEQFF.

This clonotype was counted ten times or more. V usage is TRBV12-3 or TRBV12-4 and J usage is TRBJ2-3, with unresolved D. The CDR3 runs 13 residues. V was pared by 6 bases and J by 2 bases, with 9 bases between. The CDR3 loop is CASSTPSTDTQYF. DNA for the CDR3: TGTGCCAGCAGCACCCCCTCCACAGATACGCAGTATTTT.

The rearrangement links TRBV27 to TRBJ2-2, with D tentatively TRBD2 (5 bases). The CDR3 runs to 14 residues. Germline values: CDR1 MNHEY, CDR2 SMNVEV (reference sequence). V lost 7 bases and J lost 3, with 12 bases in between. The CDR3 here is CASKEPRDTGELFF. In nucleotides, the CDR3 is TGTGCCAGCAAGGAACCGAGGGACACCGGGGAGCTGTTTTTT.

The J gene is TRBJ2-5, the V gene TRBV7-4; TRBD2 matches 8 bases. Germline V CDR1 and CDR2: SGHVT, SQSDAQ. The length of the CDR3 is 15 residues. With 8 bases clipped from V and 5 bases from J, the junction kept 13 bases outside the gene matches. For the CDR3, the DNA is TGTGCCAGCGCTCGAGTTCTCGGCGGGGGGGAGACCCAGTACTTC. Its protein product is CASARVLGGGETQYF.

In its sample, this clonotype was seen a few times. The chain is built from TRBV27 and TRBJ2-1; 7 positions match TRBD2. The CDR3 has 15 amino acids. The germline gives CDR1 MNHEY, CDR2 SMNVEV (reference sequence). Trimming at V came to 5 bases and at J to 12 bases, leaving 16 bases not matched to a gene. The CDR3 loop is CASSDIWEGSWGQFF. As DNA, the CDR3 is TGTGCCAGCAGTGACATCTGGGAGGGATCATGGGGGCAGTTCTTC.

The chain joins TRBV27 to TRBJ1-1; 8 bases align to TRBD1. The V gene's germline CDR1 is MNHEY and CDR2 SMNVEV (reference sequence). V shed 8 bases, J shed 4 bases, and the junction held 9 bases outside the gene matches. The CDR3 is 14 amino acids. CDR3 DNA sequence: TGTGCCAGCGCATCAGGGGGCGGAAGCACTGAAGCTTTCTTT. Residues: CASASGGGSTEAFF.

The chain combines TRBV7-9 with TRBJ1-5; D might be TRBD1 (5 bases). Trimming left V 1 base short and J 7 bases short, with 14 bases between. CDR1 and CDR2 (germline): SEHNR, FQNEAQ (reference sequence). The CDR3 length is 15 residues. The CDR3 coding sequence is TGTGCCAGCAGCTTAGGGACAAGCTTGGAGCAGCCCCAGCATTTT. Protein: CASSLGTSLEQPQHF.

V usage is TRBV3-1 and J usage is TRBJ2-2, with 10 bases aligning to TRBD1. From germline, CDR1 is LGHDT and CDR2 YNNKEL (reference sequence). This CDR3 region has 15 residues. The V gene end was trimmed by 4 bases and the J gene end by 4 bases; junction bases not matched to a gene: 3. The CDR3 sequence: CASSRDRGFTGELFF. The CDR3 DNA reads TGTGCCAGCAGCCGGGACAGGGGATTCACCGGGGAGCTGTTTTTT. Using reference TRBV3-1 and TRBJ2-2 for the parts outside the CDR3, the full variable domain is DTAVSQTPKYLVTQMGNDKSIKCEQNLGHDTMYWYKQDSKKFLKIMFSYNNKELIINETVPNRFSPKSPDKAHLNLHINSLELGDSAVYFCASSRDRGFTGELFFGEGSRLTVL.

The chain carries TRBV6-6 and TRBJ2-1, with 7 bases identical to TRBD2. Trimming removed 6 bases from V and 7 bases from J; junction bases left unmatched: 6. The CDR3 is made up of 13 amino acids. Germline V gene lookup returns CDR1 MNHNY and CDR2 SVGAGI (reference sequence). CDR3 bases: TGTGCCAGCAGAAGCGGGGTTGCAAATGAGCAGTTCTTC. Protein: CASRSGVANEQFF.

This clonotype was recorded many times. The chain carries TRBV7-8 and TRBJ1-2; tentatively, D is TRBD1 (6 bases). Germline assignment: CDR1 SGHVS and CDR2 FQNEAQ. Trimming shortened V by 7 bases and J by 1 base, and 13 bases separated the two germline ends. The CDR3 covers 14 residues. The chain's CDR3 is CASTSRGNNYGYTF. DNA of the CDR3: TGTGCCAGCACCAGTAGGGGGAATAACTATGGCTACACCTTC. The full variable domain, its missing parts supplied by reference TRBV7-8 and TRBJ1-2, is GAGVSQSPRYKVAKRGQDVALRCDPISGHVSLFWYQQALGQGPEFLTYFQNEAQLDKSGLPSDRFFAERPEGSVSTLKIQRTQQEDSAVYLCASTSRGNNYGYTFGSGTRLTVV.

A few counts support this clonotype. The chain recombines TRBV7-6 with TRBJ1-2; TRBD1 might be the D (5 bases). The V gene lost 6 bases and the J gene lost 5 bases, with 16 bases spanning the gap. Germline V gene sequence: CDR1 SGHVS, CDR2 FNYEAQ. This CDR3 has 14 amino acids. CDR3 loop: CASSENGAGYGYTF. CDR3 nucleotide sequence: TGTGCCAGCAGTGAAAATGGGGCAGGGTATGGCTACACCTTC.

This chain joins TRBV6-1 and TRBJ2-7; D ambiguous. Trimming shortened V by 6 bases and J by 3 bases, and 18 bases separated the two germline ends. Germline-derived CDR1 and CDR2 are MNHNS and SASEGT. The CDR3 is 15 amino acids. CDR3 protein: CASSSSGSSYYEQYV. The CDR3 DNA reads TGTGCCAGCAGCTCCTCCGGATCAAGTTACTACGAGCAGTACGTC.

This clonotype appeared many times. V gene TRBV7-9 combines with J gene TRBJ2-7; possibly TRBD1 for D (5 bases). Germline CDR1 SEHNR, CDR2 FQNEAQ (reference sequence). Trimming took off 4 bases at V and 3 bases at J, with 13 bases between the two ends. The CDR3 consists of 14 residues. This CDR3 reads CASSSGQGYYEQYV. The CDR3 DNA reads as TGTGCCAGCAGCTCAGGACAAGGATACTACGAGCAGTACGTC.

This clonotype has just a few counts. V usage is TRBV9 and J usage is TRBJ1-2; 8 nucleotides line up with TRBD1. The CDR3 is 12 amino acids. The V and J ends lost 6 bases and 7 bases, in that order; junction bases with no gene match: 5. The germline CDR1 and CDR2 sequences are SGDLS and YYNGEE. CDR3 amino acids: CASNDRGRGYTF. CDR3 nucleotide sequence: TGTGCCAGCAACGACAGGGGTCGTGGCTACACCTTC. The whole variable domain, remainder taken from reference TRBV9 and TRBJ1-2, is DSGVTQTPKHLITATGQRVTLRCSPRSGDLSVYWYQQSLDQGLQFLIQYYNGEERAKGNILERFSAQQFPDLHSELNLSSLELGDSALYFCASNDRGRGYTFGSGTRLTVV.